This T cell receptor beta chain stems from a study of regulatory T cells in long-lasting Graves disease. Study-level results: Lower TCR diversity characterized persistent Graves' patients relative to newly diagnosed patients.

This clonotype was recorded many times. The antigen is undetermined. Building the TCR beta libraries relied on iRepertoire HTBI primers, and CDR3 regions underwent Arm-PCR. TCRdb reprocessed the multiplex PCR reads with MiXCR, giving one entry per CDR3 protein. The sample consists of 350,000 to 500,000 distinct CDR3 sequences, 12% to 15% of them appearing once. Specified time point: newly diagnosed GD, antithyroid drugs for less than 3 months. Making the TCR library involved RNA that had been extracted from PBMCs. These data are also associated with another study on T cells in Graves' hyperthyroidism and ophthalmopathy. From that study: Clinical symptoms, serum thyroxine and TRAb, thyroid ultrasound and orbital computed tomography were used for the diagnoses. The HTBI primer set served for first-round RT-PCR of the TCR CDR3.

This receptor was identified in a woman aged 50 to 65 with Graves disease. Sequenced here: peripheral blood mononuclear cells (PBMCs), sampled at new diagnosis, from a patient treated with antithyroid drugs.

The CDR3 is CAWTSGAPTEQFF. The CDR3 region has the DNA TGTGCCTGGACTAGCGGGGCACCCACTGAGCAGTTCTTC. V usage is TRBV30 and J usage is TRBJ2-1; TRBD2 aligns across 9 bases. CDR3 length equals 13 residues. The germline gives CDR1 GTSNPN, CDR2 SVGIG (reference sequence). Trimming removed 4 bases from V and 9 bases from J; junction bases left unmatched: 7.